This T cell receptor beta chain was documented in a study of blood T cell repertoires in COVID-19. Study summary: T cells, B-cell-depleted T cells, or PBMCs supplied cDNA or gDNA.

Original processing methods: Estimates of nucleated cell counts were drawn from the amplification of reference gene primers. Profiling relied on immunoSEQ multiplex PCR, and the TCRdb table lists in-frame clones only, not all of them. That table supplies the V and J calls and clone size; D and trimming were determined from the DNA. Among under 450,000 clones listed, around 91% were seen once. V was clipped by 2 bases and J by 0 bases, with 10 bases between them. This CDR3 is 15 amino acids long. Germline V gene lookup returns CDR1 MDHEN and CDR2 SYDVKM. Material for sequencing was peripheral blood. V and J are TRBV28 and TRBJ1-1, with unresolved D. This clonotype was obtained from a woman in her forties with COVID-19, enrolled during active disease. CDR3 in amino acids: CASSLQKPMNTEAFF. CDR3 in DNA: TGTGCCAGCAGTTTACAAAAGCCCATGAACACTGAAGCTTTCTTT.